This T cell receptor beta chain was profiled in a study of shared T cell receptors in the human thymus. The data were produced by immunoSEQ multiplex PCR, yet TCRdb's version contains in-frame clones alone and is incomplete. The sample contains about 660,000 clones, approximately 89% of which appear only once. Germline V gene lookup returns CDR1 MNHEY and CDR2 SVGAGI. The CDR3 consists of 14 residues. Trimming removed 6 bases at V and 7 bases at J, with 16 bases between. The same data also contributed to another study, on human thymus T cells. From that second work: The donors were infants in Finland with congenital heart defects, otherwise immunologically healthy. It was from resections taken during corrective heart surgery that the thymus tissue came. Across thymic and blood repertoires, the usage of V and J genes appeared to be biased. Thymic TCR repertoires of unrelated people reportedly overlapped highly.

This receptor was obtained from a boy younger than two with a congenital heart defect. The rearrangement joins TRBV6-5 to TRBJ1-5, with D possibly matching TRBD1 (5 bases). The sample was thymocytes. As DNA, the CDR3 is TGTGCCAGCAGAGTTGGCAGGGAAAACCAGCCCCAGCATTTT. It encodes CASRVGRENQPQHF.